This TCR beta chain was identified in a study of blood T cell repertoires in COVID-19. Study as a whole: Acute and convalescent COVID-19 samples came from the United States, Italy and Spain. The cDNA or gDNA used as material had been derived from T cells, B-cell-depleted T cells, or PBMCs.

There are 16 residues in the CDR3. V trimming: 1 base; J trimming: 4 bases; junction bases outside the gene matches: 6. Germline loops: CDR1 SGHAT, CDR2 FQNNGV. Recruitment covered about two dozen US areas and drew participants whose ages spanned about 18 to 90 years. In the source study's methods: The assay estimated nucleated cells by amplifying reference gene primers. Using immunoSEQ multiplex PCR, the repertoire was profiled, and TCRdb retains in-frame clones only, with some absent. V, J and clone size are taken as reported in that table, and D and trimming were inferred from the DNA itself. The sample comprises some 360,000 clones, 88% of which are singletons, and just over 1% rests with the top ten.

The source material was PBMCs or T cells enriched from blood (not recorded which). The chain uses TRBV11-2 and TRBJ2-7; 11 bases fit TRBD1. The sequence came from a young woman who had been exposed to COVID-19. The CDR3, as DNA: TGTGCCAGCAGCTTAGTGTCGGGGACAGGGGGATACGAGCAGTACTTC. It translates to CASSLVSGTGGYEQYF.